The 21 T cell receptor beta chains presented below share a single source sample, sequenced in a study of early T cells in non-severe SARS-CoV-2 infection. TCRdb analysed the 5' RACE reads with MiXCR anew, one entry per CDR3 protein. The data show 25,000 to 30,000 distinct CDR3 sequences, about 5% seen once. Sequenced material: whole blood. The receptors originated from an adult who was a healthcare worker with PCR-confirmed SARS-CoV-2 infection or an uninfected control (not recorded which).

This clonotype showed up many times. The chain has TRBV6-2 or TRBV6-3 and TRBJ1-1; tentatively, D is TRBD1 (5 bases). The CDR3 has 14 residues. Germline CDR1 reads MNHEY; CDR2 reads SVGEGT. V shed 5 bases and J shed 5 bases, with 15 bases lying between them. The CDR3 region has the DNA TGTGCCAGCAGTCCCTGGGGGGTACGGACTGAAGCTTTCTTT. It is translated as CASSPWGVRTEAFF.

V and J are TRBV5-1 and TRBJ2-2; D uncertain. The CDR3 runs to 16 residues. Germline V gene lookup returns CDR1 SGHRS and CDR2 YFSETQ. V lost 0 bases and J 3 bases, leaving 12 bases between the germline ends. CDR3 sequence (DNA): TGCGCCAGCAGCTTGGAACCCAATACCGACACCGGGGAGCTGTTTTTT. Its protein is CASSLEPNTDTGELFF. Supplemented by reference TRBV5-1 and TRBJ2-2, the full variable domain reads KAGVTQTPRYLIKTRGQQVTLSCSPISGHRSVSWYQQTPGQGLQFLFEYFSETQRNKGNFPGRFSGRQFSNSRSEMNVSTLELGDSALYLCASSLEPNTDTGELFFGEGSRLTVL.

Within the sample, this clonotype is medium-sized. The CDR3 region is CASSPTGSSGNTIYF. The CDR3 nucleotides are TGTGCCAGCAGCCCCACGGGGAGCTCTGGAAACACCATATATTTT. The chain has TRBV7-2 and TRBJ1-3; no firm D call. The germline V gene has CDR1 SGHTA and CDR2 FQGNSA. V was pared by 5 bases and J by 0 bases, with 11 bases between. The CDR3 is 15 residues long.

This clonotype was seen many times. This chain links TRBV29-1 with TRBJ2-7; 9 nucleotides agree with TRBD1. The CDR3 spans 13 residues. The V segment lost 4 bases and the J segment 6 bases; nucleotides outside the gene matches: 7. The germline V gene encodes CDR1 SQVTM and CDR2 ANQGSEA. The CDR3 region is CSVVLTGGIEQYF. The CDR3 nucleotides are TGCAGCGTTGTGTTGACAGGGGGAATCGAGCAGTACTTC.

The sample holds many counts of this clonotype. The V gene is TRBV7-2, the J gene TRBJ2-3; TRBD1 aligns across 8 bases. From germline, CDR1 is SGHTA and CDR2 FQGNSA. V lost 5 bases to trimming and J lost 4 bases; unmatched junction nucleotides: 11. This CDR3 contains 16 residues. The CDR3 is CASSTRTGTLSDTQYF. Written as DNA, the CDR3 is TGTGCCAGCAGCACGCGGACAGGGACCTTGTCAGATACGCAGTATTTT.

This clonotype was seen at least ten times. This chain connects TRBV29-1 to TRBJ2-3; TRBD1 or TRBD2 may be the D gene (5 bases each). The CDR3 length is 15 residues. Looked up from germline, CDR1 is SQVTM and CDR2 is ANQGSEA. Trimming removed 2 bases from V and 2 bases from J, with 14 bases in between. DNA of the CDR3: TGCAGCGTTGAACCGGGGCCCGAAAACACAGATACGCAGTATTTT. This encodes CSVEPGPENTDTQYF.

This clonotype occurred many times. The rearrangement links TRBV20-1 to TRBJ2-7; D is unclear. The germline V and J ends were trimmed by 4 bases and 0 bases, with 16 bases remaining between them. The length of the CDR3 is 15 residues. Germline CDR1 and CDR2: DFQATT and SNEGSKA (reference sequence). CDR3 protein: CSANYPGLGSYEQYF. The DNA for the CDR3 is TGCAGTGCTAATTATCCCGGATTAGGCTCCTACGAGCAGTACTTC.

The chain is built from TRBV27 and TRBJ2-1; 8 bases are a match to TRBD2. The V segment lost 6 bases and the J segment 10 bases; nucleotides outside the gene matches: 8. The CDR3 covers 13 residues. CDR1 is MNHEY, CDR2 SMNVEV, per germline (reference sequence). The CDR3 DNA reads as TGTGCCAGCAGGATGATAGCGGGAAGGGAGCAGTTCTTC. Translation gives CASRMIAGREQFF.

The gene calls are TRBV9 and TRBJ1-2; tentatively, D is TRBD1 (5 bases). The CDR3 sequence is 14 residues long. Germline V lookup: CDR1 SGDLS, CDR2 YYNGEE. Trimming removed 0 bases at V and 7 bases at J, with 13 bases between. The CDR3 DNA sequence: TGTGCCAGCAGCGTAGACGTAGGGGCTCGTGGCTACACCTTC. It specifies CASSVDVGARGYTF.

At least ten counts were recorded for this clonotype. J is TRBJ1-5 and V is TRBV4-2; D gene uncertain. Germline lookup yields CDR1 LGHNA and CDR2 YNFKEQ. CDR3 length: 16 residues. With 1 base removed from V and 3 bases from J, the gap between germline ends came to 13 bases. CDR3 residues: CASSQGTRVNNQPQHF. The CDR3 coding sequence is TGTGCCAGCAGCCAAGGGACTCGGGTCAACAATCAGCCCCAGCATTTT.

This clonotype is medium-sized within its sample. The chain uses TRBV11-2 and TRBJ2-3; 8 bases agree with TRBD1. CDR3 length: 13 residues. Per germline, CDR1 SGHAT and CDR2 FQNNGV. Losses at the gene ends were 6 bases for V and 3 bases for J; bases not matched to a gene: 2. CDR3 nucleotides: TGTGCCAGCAGACGACAGGGGACAGATACGCAGTATTTT. Residues: CASRRQGTDTQYF.

As for this clonotype: This may come from a read error, since a much larger clone is one base off. The CDR3 end shows no conserved phenylalanine or tryptophan, and so a read error is likely. The chain recombines TRBV10-2 with TRBJ2-3; no clear D. The CDR3 spans 14 residues. The germline V gene has CDR1 WSHSY and CDR2 SAAADI. V was pared by 6 bases and J by 2 bases, with 12 bases between. Here the CDR3 DNA reads TGCGCCAGCAGCCTCGAACAGACCACAGATACGCAGTATCTT. This sequence encodes CASSLEQTTDTQYL.

The CDR3 nucleotides are TGTGCCAGCAGCCAATGGGCAGGGTTGGCGAACACCGGGGAGCTGTTTTTT. It is translated as CASSQWAGLANTGELFF. The chain joins TRBV7-2 to TRBJ2-2, with TRBD1 as a possible D gene (5 bases). The CDR3 is 17 residues long. Trimming removed 5 bases at V and 0 bases at J, with 16 bases between. Germline lookup yields CDR1 SGHTA and CDR2 FQGNSA. Drawing the rest from reference TRBV7-2 and TRBJ2-2, the complete variable domain is GAGVSQSPSNKVTEKGKDVELRCDPISGHTALYWYRQSLGQGLEFLIYFQGNSAPDKSGLPSDRFSAERTGGSVSTLTIQRTQQEDSAVYLCASSQWAGLANTGELFFGEGSRLTVL.

The chain is built from TRBV27 and TRBJ2-3; D is unclear. Germline CDR1 MNHEY, CDR2 SMNVEV (reference sequence). This CDR3 region has 15 residues. The ends were cut back, 4 bases at V and 6 bases at J, with 17 bases in the middle. Written as DNA, the CDR3 is TGTGCCAGCAGTTCACCCTCGGTTTCTCTTGATACGCAGTATTTT. Protein sequence: CASSSPSVSLDTQYF.

This clonotype was observed a few times. The rearrangement links TRBV4-3 to TRBJ2-7, with unresolved D. The CDR3 is made up of 15 amino acids. CDR1 is LGHNA, CDR2 YSLEER, per germline. Trimming shortened V by 0 bases and J by 2 bases, and 11 bases separated the two germline ends. In DNA, the CDR3 is TGCGCCAGCAGCCAAGATTTAGCCTATGCCTACGAGCAGTACTTC. This translates into CASSQDLAYAYEQYF.

The chain combines TRBV6-6 with TRBJ2-1; TRBD1 is a possible D gene (6 bases). The germline gives CDR1 MNHNY, CDR2 SVGAGI (reference sequence). V shed 3 bases and J shed 8 bases, with 14 bases lying between them. CDR3 size: 14 residues. In DNA, the CDR3 is TGTGCCAGCAGTTATAGGGACAATTACGATGAGCAGTTCTTC. It translates to CASSYRDNYDEQFF.

This clonotype was seen at least ten times. The J gene is TRBJ1-5, the V gene TRBV19; D is perhaps TRBD1 (5 bases). Trimming removed 4 bases from V and 7 bases from J, with 11 bases in between. Germline V lookup: CDR1 LNHDA, CDR2 SQIVND (reference sequence). There are 13 residues in the CDR3. The CDR3 sequence: CASSTQGGQPQHF. CDR3 sequence (DNA): TGTGCCAGTAGTACCCAGGGTGGCCAGCCCCAGCATTTT.

This clonotype was seen more than once but under ten times. This chain uses TRBV7-9 with TRBJ2-3; tentatively, D is TRBD2 (5 bases). Germline-derived CDR1 and CDR2 are SEHNR and FQNEAQ (reference sequence). The germline V and J ends were trimmed by 6 bases and 4 bases, with 8 bases remaining between them. This CDR3 contains 12 residues. CDR3 loop: CASRASSDTQYF. The CDR3 region has the DNA TGTGCCAGCAGAGCTAGCTCAGATACGCAGTATTTT.

At least ten counts were recorded for this clonotype. CDR3 in DNA: TGTGCCTGGAGTAACCCAGGATCAGATACGCAGTATTTT. This translates into CAWSNPGSDTQYF. This rearrangement joins TRBV30 to TRBJ2-3; no firm D call. V was shortened by 2 bases and J by 4 bases, with 10 bases between the two germline ends. The V gene's germline CDR1 is GTSNPN and CDR2 SVGIG (reference sequence). There are 13 residues in the CDR3.

The V and J genes are TRBV7-8 and TRBJ2-7, with D unclear. From germline, CDR1 is SGHVS and CDR2 FQNEAQ. Trimming removed 1 base at V and 2 bases at J, with 12 bases between. The CDR3 sequence is 15 residues long. CDR3 amino acids: CASSLGVPVTYEQYF. The CDR3 region has the DNA TGTGCCAGCAGCTTAGGGGTCCCAGTAACCTACGAGCAGTACTTC. Full variable domain (remainder filled in from reference TRBV7-8 and TRBJ2-7): GAGVSQSPRYKVAKRGQDVALRCDPISGHVSLFWYQQALGQGPEFLTYFQNEAQLDKSGLPSDRFFAERPEGSVSTLKIQRTQQEDSAVYLCASSLGVPVTYEQYFGPGTRLTVT.

This clonotype occurred many times. The chain joins TRBV19 to TRBJ1-5; a possible D gene is TRBD1 (5 bases). V dropped 3 bases and J dropped 2 bases, with 8 bases sitting between them. The CDR3 is 14 amino acids. Germline-derived CDR1 and CDR2 are LNHDA and SQIVND (reference sequence). The chain's CDR3 is CASSMGTGNQPQHF. The CDR3 DNA reads as TGTGCCAGTAGTATGGGGACTGGCAATCAGCCCCAGCATTTT.